What follows are 15 T cell receptor beta chains derived from one specimen sequenced in a study of CD8+CD57+ T cells in acquired aplastic anemia (dated by TCRdb to 2016 to 2018). These reads were obtained on an Illumina HiSeq 2000. TCR beta VDJ combination and CDR3 sequence profiling used genomic DNA as the template. TCRdb reprocessing: public reads trimmed at Q25 with fastp, clones called with MiXCR, in-frame beta chains kept. A single entry per CDR3 protein holds the most common genes and DNA from its merged rows. The sample contains approximately 70,000 distinct CDR3 sequences, less than 65% of them found a single time. The ten largest clones represent 2% to 3% of the sample. Sequencing was carried out using sorted CD4+, CD8+, or CD8+CD57+ T cells (not recorded which) from PBMCs. These receptors all come from a human donor in good health, serving as a control.

The rearrangement joins TRBV10-3 to TRBJ1-5, with D perhaps TRBD1 (5 bases). The length of the CDR3 is 14 residues. Germline-derived CDR1 and CDR2 are ENHRY and SYGVKD. V was trimmed by 5 bases and J by 4 bases, leaving 12 bases between them. CDR3 in DNA: TGTGCCATCAGTCCCGGGACCCTTAATCAGCCCCAGCATTTT. Encoded protein: CAISPGTLNQPQHF.

This chain uses TRBV19 with TRBJ2-2; D is perhaps TRBD1 (5 bases). Trimming cost V 7 bases and J 1 base, with 13 bases left between them. CDR3 size: 15 residues. Germline assignment: CDR1 LNHDA and CDR2 SQIVND (reference sequence). CDR3 in DNA: TGTGCCAGTAATATTTATACAGGGAACACCGGGGAGCTGTTTTTT. This translates into CASNIYTGNTGELFF. Full variable domain (outside the CDR3, taken from reference TRBV19 and TRBJ2-2): DGGITQSPKYLFRKEGQNVTLSCEQNLNHDAMYWYRQDPGQGLRLIYYSQIVNDFQKGDIAEGYSVSREKKESFPLTVTSAQKNPTAFYLCASNIYTGNTGELFFGEGSRLTVL.

The CDR3 spells CSASDLGTGRSPLHF. The CDR3 DNA reads TGCAGTGCTTCCGATCTTGGGACAGGGCGGTCACCCCTCCACTTT. V usage is TRBV20-1 and J usage is TRBJ1-6; 9 bases align to TRBD1. Germline CDR1 is DFQATT and CDR2 is SNEGSKA (reference sequence). The CDR3 is made up of 15 amino acids. The J segment lost 10 bases and the V segment lost 5 bases, leaving 12 bases of the junction unmatched.

The chain has TRBV7-2 and TRBJ1-6; weak D call: TRBD1 (6 bases). The germline V and J ends were trimmed by 5 bases and 11 bases, with 10 bases remaining between them. This CDR3 contains 12 residues. CDR1 and CDR2 (germline): SGHTA, FQGNSA. This chain's CDR3 is CASSLRGPPLHF. The CDR3 coding sequence is TGTGCCAGCAGCCTCAGGGGTCCACCCCTCCACTTT.

Concerning this clonotype: Given the absence of the conserved phenylalanine or tryptophan at the CDR3 end, a read error is likely. No DNA is shown, since the ends of the CDR3 on it are uncertain; the CDR3 is the one TCRdb lists. The J gene is TRBJ2-7, the V gene TRBV10-1; the listed D gene, TRBD2, was not tested against the DNA. The V gene's germline CDR1 is WNHNN and CDR2 SYGVQD (reference sequence). Including both end residues, the CDR3 is 10 amino acids long. CDR3 loop: CDSSESRRLA.

At least ten counts were recorded for this clonotype. The genes are TRBV7-3 and TRBJ1-1; no clear D. CDR3 length equals 13 residues. Between the trimmed V and J ends, which lost 5 bases and 2 bases, there was a span of 9 bases. Germline V gene data show CDR1 as SGHTA and CDR2 as FQGTGA. CDR3 DNA sequence: TGTGCCAGCAGCCTTAAAAGCAACACTGAAGCTTTCTTT. Protein: CASSLKSNTEAFF.

This clonotype was picked up a small number of times. The rearrangement uses TRBV19 and TRBJ1-2; 9 positions agree with TRBD1. This CDR3 comprises 14 residues. CDR1 and CDR2 from the germline V gene are LNHDA and SQIVND (reference sequence). Trimming at V came to 4 bases and at J to 6 bases, leaving 6 bases not matched to a gene. This CDR3 is CASSNLGTGNGYTF. The CDR3 DNA is TGTGCCAGTAGTAACCTGGGGACAGGGAATGGCTACACCTTC. Filled out from reference TRBV19 and TRBJ1-2, the complete variable domain reads DGGITQSPKYLFRKEGQNVTLSCEQNLNHDAMYWYRQDPGQGLRLIYYSQIVNDFQKGDIAEGYSVSREKKESFPLTVTSAQKNPTAFYLCASSNLGTGNGYTFGSGTRLTVV.

The CDR3 sequence: CSVVGFGPGGELFF. CDR3 DNA: TGCAGCGTTGTGGGGTTTGGACCTGGCGGGGAGCTGTTTTTT. This chain joins TRBV29-1 and TRBJ2-2; the D is unclear. CDR1 is SQVTM and CDR2 is ANQGSEA in the germline V gene. Trimming pared 4 bases from V and 7 bases from J, leaving 16 bases between. The CDR3 is 14 amino acids.

In its sample, this clonotype was seen many times. The V gene is TRBV9, the J gene TRBJ2-1; possibly TRBD2 for D (5 bases). Between the trimmed V and J ends, which lost 4 bases and 3 bases, there was a span of 14 bases. CDR3 size: 15 residues. Germline-derived CDR1 and CDR2 are SGDLS and YYNGEE. The CDR3 sequence: CASSSQRSGYNEQFF. DNA of the CDR3: TGTGCCAGCAGCTCACAGCGGAGTGGCTACAATGAGCAGTTCTTC.

This clonotype has more than one count but fewer than ten. This chain uses TRBV14 with TRBJ2-3; TRBD2 might be the D (6 bases). Between the trimmed V and J ends, which lost 3 bases and 2 bases, there was a span of 18 bases. CDR3 length: 17 residues. Germline V lookup: CDR1 SGHDN, CDR2 FVKESK. This chain's CDR3 is CASSHISGDFNTDTQYF. In DNA, the CDR3 is TGTGCCAGCAGCCACATTTCCGGGGACTTTAACACAGATACGCAGTATTTT. Drawing the rest from reference TRBV14 and TRBJ2-3, the complete variable domain is EAGVTQFPSHSVIEKGQTVTLRCDPISGHDNLYWYRRVMGKEIKFLLHFVKESKQDESGMPNNRFLAERTGGTYSTLKVQPAELEDSGVYFCASSHISGDFNTDTQYFGPGTRLTVL.

The rearrangement uses TRBV27 and TRBJ2-7, with D possibly matching TRBD2 (6 bases). Germline V gene data show CDR1 as MNHEY and CDR2 as SMNVEV (reference sequence). Trimming removed 5 bases at V and 2 bases at J, with 13 bases between. This CDR3 has 14 amino acids. The CDR3 reads CASSRPGLTYEQYF. DNA of the CDR3: TGTGCCAGCAGTCGACCGGGACTGACCTACGAGCAGTACTTC.

This clonotype is medium-sized. The V call is TRBV2, the J call TRBJ2-7; 8 bases agree with TRBD2. CDR3 length equals 15 residues. Losses at the gene ends were 1 base for V and 4 bases for J; bases not matched to a gene: 6. Germline CDR1 is SNHLY and CDR2 is FYNNEI. CDR3 DNA sequence: TGTGCCAGCAGTGAAGAACGGACTAGCAGGTACGAGCAGTACTTC. It encodes CASSEERTSRYEQYF.

The chain recombines TRBV29-1 with TRBJ2-1, with a possible D match to TRBD2 (6 bases). This CDR3 region has 14 residues. V dropped 4 bases and J dropped 4 bases, with 14 bases sitting between them. Germline V CDR1 and CDR2: SQVTM, ANQGSEA. The chain's CDR3 is CSVVGGRPYNEQFF. Here the CDR3 DNA reads TGCAGCGTTGTGGGGGGACGGCCGTACAATGAGCAGTTCTTC.

This clonotype was observed many times. J is TRBJ2-2 and V is TRBV18; D not resolved. Trimming pared 0 bases from V and 1 base from J, leaving 0 bases between. CDR1 KGHSH and CDR2 LQKENI come from the germline V gene. The CDR3 is 13 residues long. The CDR3 nucleotides are TGTGCCAGCTCACCACCGAACACCGGGGAGCTGTTTTTT. Amino acid sequence: CASSPPNTGELFF.

The chain recombines TRBV10-3 with TRBJ2-3; 10 nucleotides match TRBD2. Germline V CDR1 and CDR2: ENHRY, SYGVKD. V was clipped by 7 bases and J by 3 bases; unmatched bases: 7. This CDR3 has 15 residues. Here the CDR3 reads CAINEPGLATDTQYF. CDR3 coding DNA: TGTGCCATCAACGAACCGGGACTAGCGACAGATACGCAGTATTTT.